Listed below are T cell receptor beta chains from one sample, sequenced in a study of vaccination effects on CD4 cells after COVID-19. Using immunoSEQ multiplex PCR, the repertoire was profiled, and TCRdb retains in-frame clones only, with some absent. The sample includes roughly 24,000 clones, 80% to 90% of them seen just once. What these receptors recognize is not known. Specimen: CD4+ T cells from PBMCs cultured with SARS-CoV-2 spike peptides, collected after COVID-19 vaccination. These receptors were obtained from a human donor who received a COVID-19 vaccine. Some clones in this sample may be carry-over from other donors' samples. Both conserved end residues are part of each CDR3. The D gene is left open where the match is weak.

cdr3_aa: CASSRRQSTDTQYF
cdr3_nt: TGTGCCAGCAGCCGTCGACAGAGCACAGATACGCAGTATTTT
d_call: .
v_call: TRBV3-1/TRBV3-2
j_call: TRBJ2-3

cdr3_aa: CASIKGYGDTQYF
cdr3_nt: TGTGCCAGCATAAAGGGTTATGGAGATACGCAGTATTTT
d_call: .
v_call: TRBV2
j_call: TRBJ2-3

cdr3_aa: CASSRGGLVNTGELFF
cdr3_nt: TGCGCCAGCAGCCGCGGGGGGCTGGTGAACACCGGGGAGCTGTTTTTT
d_call: TRBD2
v_call: TRBV4-1
j_call: TRBJ2-2

cdr3_aa: CASSRAAVWGELFF
cdr3_nt: TGTGCCAGCAGTCGGGCGGCGGTGTGGGGGGAGCTGTTTTTT
d_call: .
v_call: TRBV6-5
j_call: TRBJ2-2

cdr3_aa: CASSFQGNTEAFF
cdr3_nt: TGTGCCAGCAGCTTCCAGGGGAACACTGAAGCTTTCTTT
d_call: .
v_call: TRBV7-9
j_call: TRBJ1-1

cdr3_aa: CATSSKGTGELFF
cdr3_nt: TGTGCCACCAGCAGCAAGGGGACCGGGGAGCTGTTTTTT
d_call: .
v_call: TRBV15
j_call: TRBJ2-2

cdr3_aa: CASSESMEVTDTQYF
cdr3_nt: TGTGCCAGCAGTGAATCGATGGAGGTGACAGATACGCAGTATTTT
d_call: .
v_call: TRBV6-1
j_call: TRBJ2-3

cdr3_aa: CASTLQPGQGASGYTF
cdr3_nt: TGCGCCAGCACCCTCCAGCCGGGACAGGGGGCGAGTGGCTACACCTTC
d_call: TRBD1
v_call: TRBV5-1
j_call: TRBJ1-2

cdr3_aa: CASSLRNTGELFF
cdr3_nt: TGTGCCAGCTCACTACGGAACACCGGGGAGCTGTTTTTT
d_call: .
v_call: TRBV18
j_call: TRBJ2-2

cdr3_aa: CASSPTGQVHGYTF
cdr3_nt: TGTGCCAGCAGCCCCACAGGACAGGTCCATGGCTACACCTTC
d_call: TRBD1
v_call: TRBV3-1/TRBV3-2
j_call: TRBJ1-2